The clone carrying this TCR beta chain came up once. This sample stems from a study of OX40 agonist ivuxolimab in advanced cancers. Study summary: Of mixed ages from about 23 to 90 and averaging roughly 60 years, the group was around 78% male.

This CDR3 is 14 amino acids long. Germline loops: CDR1 MNHEY, CDR2 SVGAGI. V dropped 5 bases and J dropped 5; count of bases not matched to a gene: 8. Blood samples were obtained at baseline, cycle 4 day 1, and cycle 7 day 1. Profiled with immunoSEQ multiplex PCR; TCRdb holds only in-frame clones, not every one. The sample consists of roughly 62,000 clones, roughly 90% of them appearing once. This clonotype was obtained from an adult with an advanced solid tumor such as melanoma, head and neck, liver or kidney cancer. Source: CD4+ or CD8+ T cells sorted from blood, taken in a trial of the OX40 agonist ivuxolimab. V gene TRBV6-5 combines with J gene TRBJ2-5, with 7 bases lining up with TRBD2. CDR3: CASSMGGGVETQYF. The CDR3 DNA reads as TGTGCCAGCAGTATGGGGGGAGGGGTCGAGACCCAGTACTTC.